A selection of T cell receptor beta chains follows, all from one sample in a study of T cell changes during pregnancy in multiple sclerosis. Sequencing used immunoSEQ multiplex PCR; TCRdb keeps in-frame clones, though not all of them. Altogether about 67,000 clones are present, just over 90% being singletons, with the ten largest covering 1.5%. This specimen was peripheral blood, taken in the third trimester of pregnancy. These receptors were obtained from a female donor with multiple sclerosis, enrolled in a pregnancy study. The CDR3 runs from the conserved cysteine through the conserved F or W. A D gene is named only where the DNA matches it firmly. Some rows mark clone size as missing; the rest say once, few, many or name a class of expanded clone.

clone size: -; J gene: TRBJ1-1; V gene: TRBV2; D gene: TRBD1; CDR3 protein: CASSGTGGVDTEAFF; CDR3 DNA: TGTGCCAGCAGCGGGACAGGGGGCGTTGACACTGAAGCTTTCTTT
clone size: -; J gene: TRBJ2-1; V gene: TRBV29-1; D gene: -; CDR3 protein: CSTGRGEQFF; CDR3 DNA: TGCAGCACTGGTCGAGGTGAGCAGTTCTTC
clone size: -; J gene: TRBJ1-4; V gene: TRBV5-6; D gene: TRBD1; CDR3 protein: CASSLSNGQGAGEKLFF; CDR3 DNA: TGTGCCAGCAGCTTGTCCAACGGACAGGGGGCAGGAGAAAAACTGTTTTTT
clone size: -; J gene: TRBJ2-7; V gene: TRBV10-1; D gene: TRBD1; CDR3 protein: CASSPGTGQSFYEQYF; CDR3 DNA: TGCGCCAGCAGCCCTGGTACGGGACAGTCATTCTACGAGCAGTACTTC
clone size: -; J gene: TRBJ2-1; V gene: TRBV6-5; D gene: -; CDR3 protein: CASSYRGASYNEQFF; CDR3 DNA: TGTGCCAGCAGTTATCGGGGGGCCTCCTACAATGAGCAGTTCTTC
clone size: once; J gene: TRBJ2-3; V gene: TRBV7-3; D gene: TRBD2; CDR3 protein: CASSSRLAGGPLDTQYF; CDR3 DNA: TGTGCCAGCAGCTCACGGCTAGCGGGGGGGCCCTTAGATACGCAGTATTTT
clone size: -; J gene: TRBJ1-6; V gene: TRBV5-1; D gene: -; CDR3 protein: CASSLGGLVDSPLHF; CDR3 DNA: TGCGCCAGCAGCTTGGGGGGCCTGGTTGATTCACCCCTCCACTTT
clone size: -; J gene: TRBJ1-1; V gene: TRBV5-1; D gene: TRBD1; CDR3 protein: CASSTTGLNTEAFF; CDR3 DNA: TGCGCCAGCAGCACGACAGGGCTGAACACTGAAGCTTTCTTT
clone size: -; J gene: TRBJ2-4; V gene: TRBV2; D gene: TRBD1; CDR3 protein: CASSEGDRGSWDIQYF; CDR3 DNA: TGTGCCAGCAGTGAAGGAGACAGGGGATCTTGGGACATTCAGTACTTC
clone size: -; J gene: TRBJ2-7; V gene: TRBV6-5; D gene: TRBD1; CDR3 protein: CASRRTGIAYEQYF; CDR3 DNA: TGTGCCAGCAGGAGGACAGGGATCGCCTACGAGCAGTACTTC
clone size: -; J gene: TRBJ2-6; V gene: TRBV9; D gene: TRBD1; CDR3 protein: CASTGQGAPGANVLTF; CDR3 DNA: TGTGCCAGCACCGGACAGGGGGCGCCCGGGGCCAACGTCCTGACTTTC
clone size: -; J gene: TRBJ1-5; V gene: TRBV18; D gene: TRBD1; CDR3 protein: CASSPYSTGEGSNQPQHF; CDR3 DNA: TGTGCCAGCTCACCCTACTCGACAGGGGAAGGTAGCAATCAGCCCCAGCATTTT
clone size: -; J gene: TRBJ1-1; V gene: TRBV10-2; D gene: TRBD1; CDR3 protein: CASSKPTGGSEAFF; CDR3 DNA: TGCGCCAGCAGTAAACCCACAGGGGGCTCTGAAGCTTTCTTT
clone size: -; J gene: TRBJ2-6; V gene: TRBV18; D gene: -; CDR3 protein: CASSPSGAVGGANVLTF; CDR3 DNA: TGTGCCAGCTCACCGTCTGGGGCCGTGGGGGGGGCCAACGTCCTGACTTTC
clone size: -; J gene: TRBJ1-2; V gene: TRBV5-4; D gene: -; CDR3 protein: CASSLGTDYGYTF; CDR3 DNA: TGTGCCAGCAGCTTGGGGACAGACTATGGCTACACCTTC
clone size: -; J gene: TRBJ1-2; V gene: TRBV28; D gene: TRBD1; CDR3 protein: CASYAGTVFYGYTF; CDR3 DNA: TGTGCCAGCTACGCCGGGACAGTTTTCTATGGCTACACCTTC
clone size: -; J gene: TRBJ2-1; V gene: TRBV5-5; D gene: -; CDR3 protein: CASHGQNHNEQFF; CDR3 DNA: TGTGCCAGTCATGGTCAGAACCACAATGAGCAGTTCTTC
clone size: -; J gene: TRBJ2-3; V gene: TRBV10-3; D gene: -; CDR3 protein: CAFRGEGTDTQYF; CDR3 DNA: TGTGCCTTCAGGGGAGAGGGCACAGATACGCAGTATTTT
clone size: -; J gene: TRBJ1-2; V gene: TRBV12-2; D gene: -; CDR3 protein: CASRLVCQGGGYTF; CDR3 DNA: TGTGCAAGTCGCTTAGTCTGTCAGGGCGGTGGCTACACCTTC
clone size: once; J gene: TRBJ2-7; V gene: TRBV7-9; D gene: TRBD1; CDR3 protein: CARSAGQDLYEQYF; CDR3 DNA: TGTGCCAGGTCGGCCGGACAGGACCTCTACGAGCAGTACTTC
clone size: -; J gene: TRBJ1-2; V gene: TRBV5-1; D gene: -; CDR3 protein: CASSLDRAVNYGYTF; CDR3 DNA: TGCGCCAGCAGCCTAGATCGAGCCGTTAACTATGGCTACACCTTC
clone size: -; J gene: TRBJ1-2; V gene: TRBV2; D gene: TRBD1; CDR3 protein: CASRTPGQNYGYTF; CDR3 DNA: TGTGCCAGCAGGACTCCGGGACAGAACTATGGCTACACCTTC
clone size: -; J gene: TRBJ2-5; V gene: TRBV5-8; D gene: TRBD1; CDR3 protein: CASSPFLTGGQETQYF; CDR3 DNA: TGTGCCAGCAGCCCCTTCTTGACAGGGGGCCAAGAGACCCAGTACTTC
clone size: -; J gene: TRBJ1-1; V gene: TRBV19; D gene: -; CDR3 protein: CASSSLGGNTEAFF; CDR3 DNA: TGTGCCAGTAGTTCCTTAGGGGGTAACACTGAAGCTTTCTTT
clone size: -; J gene: TRBJ2-7; V gene: TRBV19; D gene: -; CDR3 protein: CASSISGGGGSYEQYF; CDR3 DNA: TGTGCCAGTAGTATAAGCGGCGGCGGTGGCTCCTACGAGCAGTACTTC
clone size: -; J gene: TRBJ1-1; V gene: TRBV6-6; D gene: -; CDR3 protein: CASTRTENTEAFF; CDR3 DNA: TGTGCCAGCACCCGGACAGAGAACACTGAAGCTTTCTTT
clone size: once; J gene: TRBJ2-1; V gene: TRBV10-2; D gene: -; CDR3 protein: CASNEGLYNEQFF; CDR3 DNA: TGCGCCAGCAATGAGGGGCTCTACAATGAGCAGTTCTTC
clone size: -; J gene: TRBJ1-1; V gene: TRBV27; D gene: -; CDR3 protein: CASSLSGRTEAFF; CDR3 DNA: TGTGCCAGCAGTTTATCCGGGAGGACTGAAGCTTTCTTT
clone size: -; J gene: TRBJ1-1; V gene: TRBV5-4; D gene: -; CDR3 protein: CASRGARGAFF; CDR3 DNA: TGTGCCAGCAGGGGTGCCCGGGGAGCTTTCTTT
clone size: once; J gene: TRBJ1-3; V gene: TRBV28; D gene: TRBD1; CDR3 protein: CASSPPSQGVPGNTIYF; CDR3 DNA: TGTGCCAGCAGCCCCCCATCGCAGGGGGTCCCTGGAAACACCATATATTTT
clone size: -; J gene: TRBJ2-2; V gene: TRBV30; D gene: -; CDR3 protein: CAWSSDPGIKNTGELFF; CDR3 DNA: TGTGCCTGGAGTTCGGACCCAGGGATTAAGAACACCGGGGAGCTGTTTTTT
clone size: -; J gene: TRBJ1-5; V gene: TRBV2; D gene: -; CDR3 protein: CASTTGFSNQPQHF; CDR3 DNA: TGTGCCAGCACCACAGGGTTTAGCAATCAGCCCCAGCATTTT
clone size: -; J gene: TRBJ1-3; V gene: TRBV30; D gene: -; CDR3 protein: CAWGQGNTIYF; CDR3 DNA: TGTGCCTGGGGACAGGGAAACACCATATATTTT
clone size: -; J gene: TRBJ2-3; V gene: TRBV6-1; D gene: -; CDR3 protein: CASIAATDTQYF; CDR3 DNA: TGTGCCAGCATAGCGGCCACAGATACGCAGTATTTT
clone size: -; J gene: TRBJ2-7; V gene: TRBV27; D gene: -; CDR3 protein: CASSLPTTYPNEQYF; CDR3 DNA: TGTGCCAGCAGTTTACCGACGACATACCCGAACGAGCAGTACTTC
clone size: -; J gene: TRBJ2-7; V gene: TRBV5-4; D gene: -; CDR3 protein: CASSSGGSSYEQYF; CDR3 DNA: TGTGCCAGCAGCTCCGGGGGTAGCTCCTACGAGCAGTACTTC
clone size: -; J gene: TRBJ1-1; V gene: TRBV5-6; D gene: TRBD1; CDR3 protein: CASRLTGGKLFF; CDR3 DNA: TGTGCCAGCAGGCTGACAGGGGGCAAGCTTTTCTTT
clone size: -; J gene: TRBJ2-6; V gene: TRBV23-1; D gene: -; CDR3 protein: CASSPLGSSGANVLTF; CDR3 DNA: TGCGCCAGCAGTCCCCTGGGGAGCTCTGGGGCCAACGTCCTGACTTTC
clone size: -; J gene: TRBJ2-2; V gene: TRBV5-8; D gene: TRBD2; CDR3 protein: CASSLMAGGTGELFF; CDR3 DNA: TGTGCCAGCAGCTTGATGGCGGGGGGGACCGGGGAGCTGTTTTTT
clone size: -; J gene: TRBJ2-7; V gene: TRBV10-3; D gene: -; CDR3 protein: CAISDQGNFHEQYF; CDR3 DNA: TGTGCCATCAGTGACCAGGGGAATTTCCACGAGCAGTACTTC
clone size: -; J gene: TRBJ1-4; V gene: TRBV4-3; D gene: -; CDR3 protein: CASSQGLVQNEKLFF; CDR3 DNA: TGCGCCAGCAGCCAAGGGCTGGTTCAGAATGAAAAACTGTTTTTT
clone size: -; J gene: TRBJ2-1; V gene: TRBV5-8; D gene: TRBD1; CDR3 protein: CASSWDPGTGWYNEQFF; CDR3 DNA: TGTGCCAGCAGTTGGGACCCCGGGACAGGGTGGTACAATGAGCAGTTCTTC
clone size: -; J gene: TRBJ2-2; V gene: TRBV7-6; D gene: -; CDR3 protein: CASSLASYTGELFF; CDR3 DNA: TGTGCCAGCAGCTTAGCGTCGTACACCGGGGAGCTGTTTTTT
clone size: -; J gene: TRBJ2-7; V gene: TRBV27; D gene: -; CDR3 protein: CASSRRTGEGLPIMQYF; CDR3 DNA: TGTGCCAGCAGCCGGAGGACAGGAGAGGGACTCCCGATAATGCAGTACTTC
clone size: once; J gene: TRBJ1-6; V gene: TRBV30; D gene: -; CDR3 protein: CAWSRDNSPLHF; CDR3 DNA: TGTGCCTGGTCAAGAGATAATTCACCCCTCCACTTT
clone size: once; J gene: TRBJ2-1; V gene: TRBV5-1; D gene: TRBD1; CDR3 protein: CASGGQGEEYNEQFF; CDR3 DNA: TGCGCCAGCGGAGGACAGGGAGAGGAATACAATGAGCAGTTCTTC
clone size: -; J gene: TRBJ2-1; V gene: TRBV4-2; D gene: TRBD2; CDR3 protein: CASSQELADTYNEQFF; CDR3 DNA: TGTGCCAGCAGCCAAGAACTAGCGGATACCTACAATGAGCAGTTCTTC
clone size: -; J gene: TRBJ2-3; V gene: TRBV6-4; D gene: TRBD1; CDR3 protein: CASPHRGSTDTQYF; CDR3 DNA: TGTGCCAGCCCCCACAGGGGGAGCACAGATACGCAGTATTTT
clone size: -; J gene: TRBJ2-5; V gene: TRBV9; D gene: TRBD2; CDR3 protein: CASSVGGGRQETQYF; CDR3 DNA: TGTGCCAGCAGCGTAGGCGGGGGGCGACAAGAGACCCAGTACTTC
clone size: -; J gene: TRBJ2-5; V gene: TRBV30; D gene: TRBD2; CDR3 protein: CAWRAGGGRETQYF; CDR3 DNA: TGTGCCTGGAGGGCTGGCGGGGGGCGGGAGACCCAGTACTTC
clone size: -; J gene: TRBJ2-2; V gene: TRBV4-1; D gene: TRBD1; CDR3 protein: CASSPGGGELFF; CDR3 DNA: TGCGCCAGCAGCCCAGGGGGCGGGGAGCTGTTTTTT